The 9 T cell receptor beta chains below all came from one sample that was sequenced in a study of blood T cell repertoires in COVID-19. Clones were read by immunoSEQ multiplex PCR, and TCRdb kept only the in-frame ones, dropping some. The table shows about 210,000 clones, with around 85% occurring only once. The material sequenced was peripheral blood. Receptor source: a man between 35 and 55 years old with acute or convalescent COVID-19.

This clone is a singleton in its sample. The chain employs TRBV3-1 (or the pseudogene TRBV3-2) and TRBJ1-2, with 8 bases identical to TRBD1. The junction had 7 bases not matched to a gene; V was cut back by 2 bases and J by 8 bases. The CDR3 spans 14 residues. From germline, CDR1 is LGHDT and CDR2 YNNKEL (reference sequence). For the CDR3, the DNA is TGTGCCAGCAGCCAACAGGGGGCGCCTGGCGGCTACACCTTC. This gives the protein CASSQQGAPGGYTF.

This chain connects TRBV11-2 to TRBJ2-7; 9 nucleotides align to TRBD1. The germline gives CDR1 SGHAT, CDR2 FQNNGV. This CDR3 spans 14 amino acids. V gave up 6 bases and J gave up 2 bases; unmatched junction bases: 5. CDR3 loop: CASSYGDRAYEQYF. In DNA form, the CDR3 reads TGTGCCAGCAGTTACGGGGACAGGGCCTACGAGCAGTACTTC.

The CDR3 DNA is TGTGCCAGCAGTATAGCGGGACAGGGGATCTACGAGCAGTACTTC. Its protein product is CASSIAGQGIYEQYF. This chain links TRBV11-2 with TRBJ2-7; 10 nucleotides line up with TRBD1. CDR1 SGHAT and CDR2 FQNNGV come from the germline V gene. The CDR3 runs to 15 residues. J lost 3 bases, V lost 6 bases, and 8 bases had no gene match.

The V and J genes are TRBV27 and TRBJ2-7, with D possibly TRBD2 on 5 matching bases. The germline V gene encodes CDR1 MNHEY and CDR2 SMNVEV (reference sequence). Trimming removed 5 bases at V and 0 bases at J, with 14 bases between. The CDR3 sequence is 15 residues long. The CDR3 here is CASSRWTGSSYEQYF. CDR3 in DNA: TGTGCCAGCAGTCGGTGGACTGGAAGCTCCTACGAGCAGTACTTC.

The gene calls are TRBV9 and TRBJ2-2; D uncertain. With 3 bases removed from V and 5 bases from J, the gap between germline ends came to 11 bases. The CDR3 runs 14 residues. CDR1 and CDR2 (germline): SGDLS, YYNGEE. CDR3 residues: CASSDRLTTGELFF. The CDR3 DNA follows: TGTGCCAGCAGCGACCGTCTGACAACCGGGGAGCTGTTTTTT.

This rearrangement joins TRBV6-5 to TRBJ2-3, with 8 nucleotides matching TRBD1. There are 15 residues in the CDR3. Germline V gene sequence: CDR1 MNHEY, CDR2 SVGAGI. With V trimmed by 6 bases and J by 2 bases, 7 bases remained unmatched. Here the CDR3 reads CASSLMGQATDTQYF. Written as DNA, the CDR3 is TGTGCCAGCAGCCTTATGGGACAGGCCACAGATACGCAGTATTTT.

V and J are TRBV19 and TRBJ1-1; possible D gene TRBD1, 6 bases. Trimming removed 4 bases from V and 5 bases from J, with 14 bases in between. The CDR3 contains 14 residues. Germline V gene data show CDR1 as LNHDA and CDR2 as SQIVND (reference sequence). This CDR3 is CASSTQGKGTEAFF. Here the CDR3 DNA reads TGTGCCAGTAGTACCCAGGGGAAGGGGACTGAAGCTTTCTTT.

There are a few counts of this clone. The V gene is TRBV4-2, the J gene TRBJ2-1, with 8 bases matching TRBD2. Germline CDR1 reads LGHNA; CDR2 reads YNFKEQ. Unmatched junction bases numbered 9, after V lost 0 bases and J lost 2 bases. The CDR3 has 18 residues. In DNA, the CDR3 is TGTGCCAGCAGCCAAGAAGGCGCAAGCGGGAGAACCTACAATGAGCAGTTCTTC. It yields the protein CASSQEGASGRTYNEQFF.

The chain has TRBV7-2 and TRBJ2-7; D is possibly TRBD2 (7 bases). There are 18 residues in the CDR3. V lost 2 bases and J lost 0, with 20 bases in between. Germline lookup yields CDR1 SGHTA and CDR2 FQGNSA. The CDR3: CASSLTPRDGGPSYEQYF. Here the CDR3 DNA reads TGTGCCAGCAGCTTAACCCCTAGGGACGGGGGGCCCTCCTACGAGCAGTACTTC.